What follows describes a single T cell receptor (beta chain). Its specificity is unknown. Produced via immunoSEQ multiplex PCR; TCRdb's table is partial and in-frame only. The sample yields 65,000 to 75,000 clones, 84% seen once. This record belongs to a study of T cell responses to AZD1222 COVID-19 vaccine. Findings and caveats of the study: CD4 TCRs linked to vaccination spanned spike, dominating at 160-218 and 743-854. Reports say nearly half of spike-specific TCRs go after unmutated variant regions. Among those given AZD1222, only five to seven were seropositive at baseline. The donor group comprised mostly white British people and more females; the analysis possibly underestimated clonal diversity.

Trimming left V 0 bases short and J 8 bases short, with 12 bases between. Germline V gene lookup returns CDR1 KGHDR and CDR2 SFDVKD. CDR3 length: 14 amino acids. The material sequenced was peripheral blood, taken on day 0 of AZD1222 vaccination. The gene calls are TRBV24-1 and TRBJ1-2; tentatively, D is TRBD1 (5 bases). The receptor comes from an adult in good health. The CDR3 DNA reads TGTGCCACCAGTGATTTGACGGGGGAAGGGGGCTACACCTTC. Protein: CATSDLTGEGGYTF.